The text below deals with one T cell receptor beta chain. Its binding antigen is unknown. Base-call qualities are not available, and no considerably larger clone is one nucleotide away. This specimen belongs to a study of CD8+ T cells in alopecia areata (dated by TCRdb to the late 2010s). Background on the whole study: The treated patients took part in an open-label pilot trial in which moderate-to-severe alopecia areata was treated with oral tofacitinib at 5 to 10 mg twice daily. Tofacitinib-treated patients had biopsies at baseline and at 4 and 24 weeks of treatment, with a later scalp biopsy in several patients. The SALT score, which quantifies the percentage of affected scalp surface area, was used to measure disease severity in treated patients. The study used high-throughput TCRbeta sequencing to examine T cell clonal expansion in alopecia areata, in both the C3H/HeJ mouse model and human patients. TCRbeta CDR3 regions were amplified by immunoSEQ multiplex PCR with 35 Vbeta forward and 13 Jbeta reverse primers. Patients stayed on tofacitinib for 6 to 18 months and then had 6 months of follow-up off drug so that delayed response and recurrence could be assessed. Clonality in the scalp was compared among normal scalp (n=4), patchy alopecia areata scalp (n=8), and alopecia totalis/universalis scalp (n=8). RNA was obtained with the PAXgene miRNA kit for fixed scalp, the miRNeasy kit for PBMCs, and the RNeasy kit for mouse skin. In humans, TCRbeta sequencing was performed on scalp tissue and on sorted CD4+ and CD8+ peripheral blood T cells from healthy controls and from patients with patchy or totalis/universalis alopecia areata.

The paper as a whole reports these results and caveats: Tofacitinib significantly decreased scalp clonality and the number of expanded CD8+ clones among the top 100 scalp clones. Resident alphabeta T cells in normal human skin are also sequenced, complicating scalp TCR repertoire analysis, unlike mouse skin dominated by gammadelta T cells. Because the treated cohort was small and had only one nonresponder, larger studies are needed to examine links between baseline CD8+ expansion and response. Higher clonality and more expanded CD8+ clones were observed in lesional scalp than in normal scalp, particularly in alopecia totalis/universalis, a finding suggestive of antigenic drive. Shared TCR sequences between patients were less evident than in mice, which may be partly attributable to HLA diversity in the patient population. Many expanded lesional clones were found to persist in scalp and blood during tofacitinib treatment, and relapse after treatment cessation may be partly explained by this persistence.

The label giving this sample's time point can be read as: 24 weeks on oral tofacitinib. The label giving this sample's treatment or condition can be read as: oral pan-JAK inhibitor, 5-10 mg twice daily. Peripheral blood and lesional scalp punch biopsies were obtained from patients with alopecia areata. PBMCs were isolated by density centrifugation and stained for CD3, CD4 and CD8, and CD4+ and CD8+ T cells were sorted on a FACSAria. The library was obtained by the immunoSEQ multiplex PCR assay. RNA was extracted from all samples and reverse transcribed into cDNA, which served as template for TCR sequencing. First-strand cDNA was synthesized with SuperScript III using a 2:1 mix of oligo-dT and random hexamers. Amplification bias was assessed with a synthetic immune receptor repertoire, and residual bias was removed computationally. As for the original processing: Raw reads were preprocessed to remove errors, and CDR3 was defined by IMGT conventions from the conserved cysteine to phenylalanine. Clonality was computed as 1 minus the Shannon entropy, with the entropy normalized by log2 of the number of productive unique TCRs. Scalp TCRbeta sequences were cross-referenced with sorted blood CD4 and CD8 repertoires so that the CD4 or CD8 identity of scalp clones could be inferred. Not all clones reach the TCRdb copy of this immuneACCESS table, which keeps in-frame sequences only. Checked studies attribute under half of the gap to unresolved V genes and leave the rest unexplained. V and J calls and clone size are those listed in that table; D and trimming were worked out from the DNA. In all, the sample holds about 92,000 clones, and 40% to 50% of those were seen once. Clones ranked in the top ten supply more than 15% of the sample.

This sample comprised CD8+ T cells sorted from blood, obtained at week 24, from a patient treated with tofacitinib. The receptor was derived from a human donor with alopecia areata.

The DNA sequence is as follows: TGTGCCAGCAGCGCCGCCGGGGGCTCCTACGAGCAGTACTTC. The encoded protein is CASSAAGGSYEQYF. The chain uses TRBV9 and TRBJ2-7; tentative D gene TRBD2, with 6 bases matching. CDR3 length: 14 amino acids, cysteine to phenylalanine. The read is trimmed to its CDR3 DNA, 42 bases read in frame from base 1. Relative to germline, V is 3 bases shorter and J is 0 bases shorter, with 10 bases between their ends. CDR1 SGDLS and CDR2 YYNGEE were looked up in the germline V gene.